The 26 T cell receptor beta chains below were found in one sample sequenced in a study of cytomegalovirus exposure and HLA in healthy donors. The PCR was carried out with 60 Vbeta primers and 13 Jbeta primers. The method was immunoSEQ multiplex PCR; TCRdb's version includes in-frame clones alone and lacks a portion of them. The table lists over 150,000 clones, 80% of them singletons. The sample consisted of PBMCs. The receptors stem from a man younger than 35 in good health and CMV-seropositive.

The rearrangement links TRBV28 to TRBJ2-5; D remains ambiguous. The germline V gene encodes CDR1 MDHEN and CDR2 SYDVKM. Trimming left V 4 bases short and J 0 bases short, with 12 bases between. The length of the CDR3 is 15 residues. The DNA of the CDR3 is TGTGCCAGCAGTTCCCACCGAGAGTACCAAGAGACCCAGTACTTC. Protein sequence: CASSSHREYQETQYF. The full variable domain, with the rest looked up from reference TRBV28 and TRBJ2-5, is DVKVTQSSRYLVKRTGEKVFLECVQDMDHENMFWYRQDPGLGLRLIYFSYDVKMKEKGDIPEGYSVSREKKERFSLILESASTNQTSMYLCASSSHREYQETQYFGPGTRLLVL.

This clone was found a few times. The rearrangement links TRBV6-5 to TRBJ2-7; a possible D gene is TRBD1 (6 bases). Looked up from germline, CDR1 is MNHEY and CDR2 is SVGAGI. CDR3 size: 14 residues. The V and J ends lost 4 bases and 3 bases respectively, with 13 bases between them. CDR3 nucleotide sequence: TGTGCCAGCAGTTTTGGACAGTGGGACTACGAGCAGTACTTC. This encodes CASSFGQWDYEQYF.

The J gene is TRBJ2-7, the V gene TRBV5-1, with 7 bases aligning to TRBD1. Per germline, CDR1 SGHRS and CDR2 YFSETQ. V shed 0 bases, J shed 2 bases, and the junction held 2 bases outside the gene matches. The length of the CDR3 is 14 residues. CDR3 bases: TGCGCCAGCAGCTTGGGGGACAGAGCCTACGAGCAGTACTTC. It translates to CASSLGDRAYEQYF.

This clone was seen only a few times. The genes are TRBV6-4 and TRBJ2-1; TRBD2 matches at 9 bases. Germline V CDR1 and CDR2: MRHNA, SNTAGT. The CDR3 has 16 residues. Germline trimming cut 3 bases from V and 9 bases from J; bases unmatched to any gene: 12. CDR3: CASSERGSGGSSEQFF. DNA of the CDR3: TGTGCCAGCAGTGAAAGAGGTAGCGGGGGTTCTAGTGAGCAGTTCTTC.

This clone was counted a few times. This chain connects TRBV6-4 to TRBJ2-1; the match to TRBD2 covers 12 bases. Germline assignment: CDR1 MRHNA and CDR2 SNTAGT. The CDR3 totals 17 residues. Losses at the gene ends were 2 bases for V and 8 bases for J; bases not matched to a gene: 10. The CDR3 here is CASSDRPSGGAVDEQFF. Written as DNA, the CDR3 is TGTGCCAGCAGTGACCGGCCTAGCGGGGGGGCAGTCGATGAGCAGTTCTTC.

The chain carries TRBV7-9 and TRBJ1-5; D possibly corresponds to TRBD1 (6 bases). The CDR3 covers 15 residues. The germline V and J ends were trimmed by 4 bases and 7 bases, with 17 bases remaining between them. The germline V gene has CDR1 SEHNR and CDR2 FQNEAQ (reference sequence). The CDR3 sequence is CASSSGVNLAQPQHF. The CDR3 DNA sequence: TGTGCCAGCAGCTCAGGGGTTAACTTGGCCCAGCCCCAGCATTTT.

The chain links TRBV9 to TRBJ2-5; the match to TRBD1 covers 7 bases. The germline V gene has CDR1 SGDLS and CDR2 YYNGEE. The CDR3 contains 14 residues. After removal of 3 bases from V and 2 bases from J, the junction contained 4 bases not matched to a gene. The CDR3 nucleotides read TGTGCCAGCAGCGAGTGGACAGGACAAGAGACCCAGTACTTC. Its protein product is CASSEWTGQETQYF.

The CDR3 nucleotides read TGTGCCAGCAGTCCTGACAGGGCTGGAAACACCATATATTTT. Translation gives CASSPDRAGNTIYF. The chain combines TRBV27 with TRBJ1-3; the match to TRBD1 covers 7 bases. J lost 2 bases, V lost 5 bases, and 3 bases had no gene match. CDR1 and CDR2 (germline): MNHEY, SMNVEV (reference sequence). The length of the CDR3 is 14 residues.

This clone turned up a few times. J is TRBJ1-5 and V is TRBV19; perhaps TRBD1 as D (5 bases). Looked up from germline, CDR1 is LNHDA and CDR2 is SQIVND (reference sequence). The CDR3 has 13 residues. With 5 bases removed from V and 7 bases from J, the gap between germline ends came to 12 bases. The CDR3 DNA is TGTGCCAGTAGTGCCTCAGGGATGCAGCCCCAGCATTTT. This translates into CASSASGMQPQHF.

The chain uses TRBV19 and TRBJ1-1; no clear D gene. The ends were cut back, 7 bases at V and 0 bases at J, with 18 bases in the middle. There are 16 residues in the CDR3. CDR1 LNHDA and CDR2 SQIVND come from the germline V gene (reference sequence). CDR3 DNA sequence: TGTGCCAGTACCCCCCCCCAGGTTTGGATGAACACTGAAGCTTTCTTT. This translates into CASTPPQVWMNTEAFF.

The rearrangement joins TRBV19 to TRBJ1-5; D gene uncertain. Trimming shortened V by 1 base and J by 4 bases, and 11 bases separated the two germline ends. The CDR3 covers 15 residues. CDR1 is LNHDA, CDR2 SQIVND, per germline (reference sequence). The CDR3 is CASSIGGGSNQPQHF. The CDR3 region has the DNA TGTGCCAGTAGTATAGGGGGAGGATCTAATCAGCCCCAGCATTTT.

The genes are TRBV5-1 and TRBJ2-5; D unresolved. There are 14 residues in the CDR3. Germline V lookup: CDR1 SGHRS, CDR2 YFSETQ. V lost 0 bases and J 1 base, leaving 7 bases between the germline ends. CDR3 amino acids: CASSLVGGQETQYF. CDR3 DNA sequence: TGCGCCAGCAGCTTGGTTGGCGGCCAAGAGACCCAGTACTTC. Looking up the rest from reference TRBV5-1 and TRBJ2-5 gives the full variable domain: KAGVTQTPRYLIKTRGQQVTLSCSPISGHRSVSWYQQTPGQGLQFLFEYFSETQRNKGNFPGRFSGRQFSNSRSEMNVSTLELGDSALYLCASSLVGGQETQYFGPGTRLLVL.

This clone occurred once. The chain couples TRBV9 to TRBJ1-1; D perhaps matches TRBD1 (5 bases). The CDR3 has 13 amino acids. The germline gives CDR1 SGDLS, CDR2 YYNGEE. V lost 4 bases and J lost 4, with 11 bases in between. CDR3 amino acids: CASSSWGGTEAFF. The DNA of the CDR3 is TGTGCCAGCAGCTCTTGGGGCGGCACTGAAGCTTTCTTT.

Comments on this clone: An end of the junction differs from the germline gene, which may be a read error. In DNA form, the CDR3 reads TGTTCCAGCAGCTTAGGGGGCCCCTACGAGCAGTACTTC. Translation: CSSSLGGPYEQYF. The chain links TRBV7-9 to TRBJ2-7; 7 bases fit TRBD1. The CDR3 totals 13 residues. Germline CDR1 SEHNR, CDR2 FQNEAQ (reference sequence).

The chain is built from TRBV7-2 and TRBJ1-4, with 7 bases matching TRBD1. The CDR3 contains 14 residues. V lost 5 bases, J lost 7 bases, and 7 bases stayed unmatched. Germline V gives CDR1 SGHTA, CDR2 FQGNSA. The CDR3, as DNA: TGTGCCAGCAGCCCCGGGACAGTGGGTGAAAAACTGTTTTTT. Its protein is CASSPGTVGEKLFF.

This chain connects TRBV5-1 to TRBJ1-3, with 7 bases matching TRBD1. V was pared by 2 bases and J by 0 bases, with 5 bases of the junction left unmatched. This CDR3 has 16 amino acids. The V gene's germline CDR1 is SGHRS and CDR2 YFSETQ. The CDR3 sequence: CASSLGQVGSGNTIYF. The CDR3, as DNA: TGCGCCAGCAGCTTAGGACAGGTGGGCTCTGGAAACACCATATATTTT.

The chain is built from TRBV2 and TRBJ1-3, with D unresolved. The CDR3 runs 16 residues. Per germline, CDR1 SNHLY and CDR2 FYNNEI. Trimming pared 5 bases from V and 1 base from J, leaving 15 bases between. In DNA form, the CDR3 reads TGTGCCAGCAGTATCGTCGCCACATTTTCTGGAAACACCATATATTTT. It specifies CASSIVATFSGNTIYF.

The chain joins TRBV18 to TRBJ1-4, with D perhaps matching TRBD1 (6 bases). Germline loops: CDR1 KGHSH, CDR2 LQKENI. V dropped 3 bases and J dropped 8 bases, with 16 bases sitting between them. The CDR3 contains 15 residues. The CDR3 DNA reads as TGTGCCAGCTCACCTTCTTCACAGGGCGGAGAAAAACTGTTTTTT. As protein: CASSPSSQGGEKLFF. The full variable domain, its missing parts supplied by reference TRBV18 and TRBJ1-4, is NAGVMQNPRHLVRRRGQEARLRCSPMKGHSHVYWYRQLPEEGLKFMVYLQKENIIDESGMPKERFSAEFPKEGPSILRIQQVVRGDSAAYFCASSPSSQGGEKLFFGSGTQLSVL.

The rearrangement joins TRBV9 to TRBJ2-3, with D maybe TRBD2 (7 bases). The CDR3 covers 17 residues. From germline, CDR1 is SGDLS and CDR2 YYNGEE. V shed 0 bases and J shed 3 bases, with 17 bases lying between them. The CDR3 spells CASSVAPGGAGTDTQYF. As DNA, the CDR3 is TGTGCCAGCAGCGTAGCTCCGGGGGGCGCTGGAACAGATACGCAGTATTTT.

The chain links TRBV5-5 to TRBJ1-6; 8 nucleotides align to TRBD1. The CDR3 totals 15 residues. Unmatched junction bases numbered 5, after V lost 6 bases and J lost 3 bases. Germline assignment: CDR1 SGHKS and CDR2 YYEKEE (reference sequence). CDR3 amino acids: CASKVQGGYNSPLHF. The CDR3 region has the DNA TGTGCCAGCAAGGTACAGGGGGGCTATAATTCACCCCTCCACTTT.

The chain links TRBV6-5 to TRBJ2-7, with D unresolved. Between the trimmed V and J ends, which lost 8 bases and 3 bases, there was a span of 17 bases. Germline V CDR1 and CDR2: MNHEY, SVGAGI. The CDR3 extends over 14 amino acids. DNA for the CDR3: TGTGCCAGCCGCCCAGGAATAAACCGCTACGAGCAGTACTTC. This translates into CASRPGINRYEQYF.

DNA for the CDR3: TGCAGTGCCTGGGAGCTCTATGGCTACACCTTC. It is translated as CSAWELYGYTF. The chain carries TRBV20-1 and TRBJ1-2, with D unresolved. This CDR3 is 11 amino acids long. The V end was cut by 6 bases, the J end by 4 bases, with 9 bases between. Germline values: CDR1 DFQATT, CDR2 SNEGSKA (reference sequence).

This sequence joins TRBV19 and TRBJ1-1, with D uncertain. Looked up from germline, CDR1 is LNHDA and CDR2 is SQIVND (reference sequence). This CDR3 is built from 15 residues. Trimming took 6 bases from V and 4 from J, leaving 18 bases between them. CDR3 nucleotides: TGTGCCAGTAGACCTAATTGGGAAGGGAGCACTGAAGCTTTCTTT. It specifies CASRPNWEGSTEAFF.

J is TRBJ1-5 and V is TRBV10-3; TRBD1 aligns across 11 bases. The CDR3 is 15 residues long. Germline lookup yields CDR1 ENHRY and CDR2 SYGVKD. J lost 2 bases, V lost 4 bases, and 1 base had no gene match. The DNA of the CDR3 is TGTGCCATCAGTGGGGGACAGGGGGGCAATCAGCCCCAGCATTTT. It specifies CAISGGQGGNQPQHF.

V gene TRBV27 combines with J gene TRBJ1-6; tentatively, D is TRBD1 (5 bases). The germline gives CDR1 MNHEY, CDR2 SMNVEV (reference sequence). Between the trimmed V and J ends, which lost 6 bases and 14 bases, there was a span of 20 bases. The CDR3 has 14 amino acids. CDR3 residues: CASRLAGGSGALHF. As DNA, the CDR3 is TGTGCCAGCAGGCTAGCGGGCGGCTCGGGGGCCCTCCACTTT.

This clone came up a few times. The chain couples TRBV10-1 to TRBJ2-3, with TRBD1 matching over 9 bases. After removal of 6 bases from V and 1 base from J, the junction contained 2 bases not matched to a gene. The germline V gene has CDR1 WNHNN and CDR2 SYGVQD (reference sequence). The CDR3 sequence is 14 residues long. CDR3 nucleotide sequence: TGCGCCAGCAGCCGGGACAGGGGCACAGATACGCAGTATTTT. Translation: CASSRDRGTDTQYF.